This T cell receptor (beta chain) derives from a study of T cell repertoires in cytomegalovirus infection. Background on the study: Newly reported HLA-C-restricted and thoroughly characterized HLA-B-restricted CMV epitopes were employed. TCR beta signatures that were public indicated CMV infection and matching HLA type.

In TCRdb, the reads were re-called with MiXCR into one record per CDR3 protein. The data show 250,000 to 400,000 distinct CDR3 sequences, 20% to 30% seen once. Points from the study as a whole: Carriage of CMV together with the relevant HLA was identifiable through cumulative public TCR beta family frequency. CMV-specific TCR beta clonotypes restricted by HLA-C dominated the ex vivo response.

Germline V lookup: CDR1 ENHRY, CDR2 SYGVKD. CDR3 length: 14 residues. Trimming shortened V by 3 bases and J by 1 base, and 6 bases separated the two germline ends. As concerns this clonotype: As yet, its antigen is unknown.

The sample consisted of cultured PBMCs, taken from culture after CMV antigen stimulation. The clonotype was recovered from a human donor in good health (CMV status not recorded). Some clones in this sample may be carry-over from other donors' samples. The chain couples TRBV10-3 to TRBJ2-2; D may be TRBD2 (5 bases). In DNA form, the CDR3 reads TGTGCCATCAGTGACCGGGGGAACACCGGGGAGCTGTTTTTT. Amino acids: CAISDRGNTGELFF.